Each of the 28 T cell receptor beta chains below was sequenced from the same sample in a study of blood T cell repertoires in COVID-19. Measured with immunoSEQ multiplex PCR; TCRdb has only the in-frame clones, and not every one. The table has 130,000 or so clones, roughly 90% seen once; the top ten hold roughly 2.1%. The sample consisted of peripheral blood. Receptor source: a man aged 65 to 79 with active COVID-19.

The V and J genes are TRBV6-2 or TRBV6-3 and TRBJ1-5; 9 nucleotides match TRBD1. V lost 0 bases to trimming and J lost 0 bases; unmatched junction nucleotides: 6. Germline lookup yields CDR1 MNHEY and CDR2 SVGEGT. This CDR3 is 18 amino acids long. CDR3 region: CASSYSRDRDVSNQPQHF. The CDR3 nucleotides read TGTGCCAGCAGTTACTCCCGGGACAGGGATGTTAGCAATCAGCCCCAGCATTTT.

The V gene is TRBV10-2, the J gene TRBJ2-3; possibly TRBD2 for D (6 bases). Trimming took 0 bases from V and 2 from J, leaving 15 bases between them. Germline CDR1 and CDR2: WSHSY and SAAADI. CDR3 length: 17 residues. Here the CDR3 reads CASSESMGAGPTDTQYF. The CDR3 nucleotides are TGCGCCAGCAGTGAGTCGATGGGTGCGGGGCCCACAGATACGCAGTATTTT.

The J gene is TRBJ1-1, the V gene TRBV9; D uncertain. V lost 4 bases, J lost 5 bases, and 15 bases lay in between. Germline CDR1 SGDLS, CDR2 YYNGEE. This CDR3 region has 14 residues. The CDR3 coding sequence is TGTGCCAGCAGCCTTAGAGGGCCCGGGACTGAAGCTTTCTTT. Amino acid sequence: CASSLRGPGTEAFF.

The CDR3 DNA reads as TGTGCCAGCAGTACGATTAGCTCTGGAAACACCATATATTTT. Translating gives CASSTISSGNTIYF. The chain has TRBV28 and TRBJ1-3; D gene unclear. Between the trimmed V and J ends, which lost 5 bases and 0 bases, there was a span of 8 bases. Germline V gives CDR1 MDHEN, CDR2 SYDVKM. The CDR3 is 14 residues long.

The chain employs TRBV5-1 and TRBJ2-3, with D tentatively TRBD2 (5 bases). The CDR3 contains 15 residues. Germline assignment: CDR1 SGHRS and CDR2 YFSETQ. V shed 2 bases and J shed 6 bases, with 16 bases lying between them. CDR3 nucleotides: TGCGCCAGCAGCTTCGGAGGACGCCCCGGGGATACGCAGTATTTT. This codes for CASSFGGRPGDTQYF. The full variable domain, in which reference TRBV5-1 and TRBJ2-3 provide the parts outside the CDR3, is KAGVTQTPRYLIKTRGQQVTLSCSPISGHRSVSWYQQTPGQGLQFLFEYFSETQRNKGNFPGRFSGRQFSNSRSEMNVSTLELGDSALYLCASSFGGRPGDTQYFGPGTRLTVL.

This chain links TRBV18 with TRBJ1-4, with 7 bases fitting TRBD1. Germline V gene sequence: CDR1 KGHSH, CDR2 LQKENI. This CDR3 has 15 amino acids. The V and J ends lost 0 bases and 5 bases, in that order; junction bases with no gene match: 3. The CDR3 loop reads CASSPPGQINEKLFF. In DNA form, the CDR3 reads TGTGCCAGCTCACCACCGGGACAGATCAATGAAAAACTGTTTTTT.

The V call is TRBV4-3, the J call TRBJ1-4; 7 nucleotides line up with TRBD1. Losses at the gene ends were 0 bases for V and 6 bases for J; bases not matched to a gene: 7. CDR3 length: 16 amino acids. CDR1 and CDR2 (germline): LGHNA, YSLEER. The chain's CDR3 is CASSQDLGTVDEKLFF. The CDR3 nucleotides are TGCGCCAGCAGCCAAGATCTAGGGACAGTCGATGAAAAACTGTTTTTT.

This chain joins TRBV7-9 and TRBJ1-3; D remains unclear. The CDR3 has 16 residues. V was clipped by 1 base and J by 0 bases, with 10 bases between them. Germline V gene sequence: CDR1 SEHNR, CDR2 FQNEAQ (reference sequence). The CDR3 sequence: CASSLETRSSGNTIYF. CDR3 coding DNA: TGTGCCAGCAGCTTAGAAACCCGGAGCTCTGGAAACACCATATATTTT.

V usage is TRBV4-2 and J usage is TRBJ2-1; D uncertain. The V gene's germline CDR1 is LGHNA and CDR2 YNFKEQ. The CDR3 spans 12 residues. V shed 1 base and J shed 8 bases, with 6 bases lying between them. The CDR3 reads CASSQVVDEQFF. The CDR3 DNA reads TGTGCCAGCAGCCAAGTCGTAGATGAGCAGTTCTTC.

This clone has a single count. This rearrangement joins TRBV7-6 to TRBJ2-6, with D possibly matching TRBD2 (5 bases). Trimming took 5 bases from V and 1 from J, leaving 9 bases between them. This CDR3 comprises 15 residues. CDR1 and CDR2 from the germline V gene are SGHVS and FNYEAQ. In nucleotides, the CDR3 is TGTGCCAGCAGCCCTAGGGAGTCTGGGGCCAACGTCCTGACTTTC. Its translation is CASSPRESGANVLTF.

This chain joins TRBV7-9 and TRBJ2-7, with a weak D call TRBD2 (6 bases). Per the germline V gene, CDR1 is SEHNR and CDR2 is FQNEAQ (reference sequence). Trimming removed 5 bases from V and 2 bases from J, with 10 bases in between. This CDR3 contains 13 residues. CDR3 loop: CASSARETYEQYF. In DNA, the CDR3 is TGTGCCAGCAGCGCGCGGGAAACCTACGAGCAGTACTTC.

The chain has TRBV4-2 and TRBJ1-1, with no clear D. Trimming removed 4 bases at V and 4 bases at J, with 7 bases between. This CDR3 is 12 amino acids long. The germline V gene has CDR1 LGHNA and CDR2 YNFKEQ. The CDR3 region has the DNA TGTGCCAGCAGCCCCGATAGCACTGAAGCTTTCTTT. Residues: CASSPDSTEAFF.

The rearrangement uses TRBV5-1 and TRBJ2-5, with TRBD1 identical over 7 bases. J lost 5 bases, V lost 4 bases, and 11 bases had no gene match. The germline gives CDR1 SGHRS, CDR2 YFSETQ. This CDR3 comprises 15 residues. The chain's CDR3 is CASSRDRGMAETQYF. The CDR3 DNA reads TGCGCCAGCAGCCGGGACAGAGGGATGGCCGAGACCCAGTACTTC.

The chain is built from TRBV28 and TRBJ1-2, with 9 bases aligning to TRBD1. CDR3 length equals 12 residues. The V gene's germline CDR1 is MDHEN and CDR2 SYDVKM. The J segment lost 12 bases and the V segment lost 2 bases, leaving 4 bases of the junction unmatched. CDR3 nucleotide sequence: TGTGCCAGCAGTTTACGACAGGGGGGGCACACCTTC. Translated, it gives CASSLRQGGHTF.

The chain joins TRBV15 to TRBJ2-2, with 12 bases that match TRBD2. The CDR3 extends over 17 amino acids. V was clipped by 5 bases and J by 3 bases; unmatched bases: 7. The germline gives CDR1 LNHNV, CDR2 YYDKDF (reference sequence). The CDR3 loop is CATSWGLAGPDTGELFF. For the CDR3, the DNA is TGTGCCACCAGCTGGGGACTAGCGGGCCCAGACACCGGGGAGCTGTTTTTT.

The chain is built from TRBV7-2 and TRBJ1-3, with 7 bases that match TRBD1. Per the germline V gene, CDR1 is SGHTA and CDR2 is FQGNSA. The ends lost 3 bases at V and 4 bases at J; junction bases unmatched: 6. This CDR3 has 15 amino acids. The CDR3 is CASSLSPGQGNTIYF. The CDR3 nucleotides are TGTGCCAGCAGCTTGTCTCCGGGACAGGGAAACACCATATATTTT.

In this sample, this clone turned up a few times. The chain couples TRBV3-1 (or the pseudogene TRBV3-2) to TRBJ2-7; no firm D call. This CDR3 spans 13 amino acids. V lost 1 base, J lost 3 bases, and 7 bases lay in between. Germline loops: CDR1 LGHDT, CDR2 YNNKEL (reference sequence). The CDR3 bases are TGTGCCAGCAGCCAAGGGTATAGCTACGAGCAGTACTTC. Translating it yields CASSQGYSYEQYF.

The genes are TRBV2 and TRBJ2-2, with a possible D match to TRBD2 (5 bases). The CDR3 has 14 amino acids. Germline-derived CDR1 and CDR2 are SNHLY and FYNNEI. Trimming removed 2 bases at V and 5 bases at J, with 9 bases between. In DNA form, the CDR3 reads TGTGCCAGCAGTGAATTAGAGGGAACCGGGGAGCTGTTTTTT. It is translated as CASSELEGTGELFF.

This chain's CDR3 is CASNPLGGAEAKNIQYF. The CDR3 nucleotides are TGTGCCAGCAACCCACTGGGAGGGGCAGAGGCCAAAAACATTCAGTACTTC. The V gene is TRBV6-2 or TRBV6-3, the J gene TRBJ2-4; 7 bases are a match to TRBD2. The germline V gene encodes CDR1 MNHEY and CDR2 SVGEGT. The V gene end was trimmed by 7 bases and the J gene end by 1 base; junction bases not matched to a gene: 13. The CDR3 length is 17 residues.

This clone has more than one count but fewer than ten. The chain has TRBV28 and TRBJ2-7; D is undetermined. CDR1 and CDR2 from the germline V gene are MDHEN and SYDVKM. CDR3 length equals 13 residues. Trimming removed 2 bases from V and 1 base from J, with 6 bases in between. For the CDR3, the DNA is TGTGCCAGCAGTTTAGGTAGATCCTACGAGCAGTACTTC. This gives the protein CASSLGRSYEQYF.

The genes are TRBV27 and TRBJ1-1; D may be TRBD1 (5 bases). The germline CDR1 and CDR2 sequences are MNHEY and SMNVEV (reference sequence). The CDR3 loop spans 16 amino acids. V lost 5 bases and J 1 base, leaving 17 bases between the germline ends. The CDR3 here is CASSRGTLLQNTEAFF. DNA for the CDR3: TGTGCCAGCAGTCGCGGGACTCTCTTGCAGAACACTGAAGCTTTCTTT.

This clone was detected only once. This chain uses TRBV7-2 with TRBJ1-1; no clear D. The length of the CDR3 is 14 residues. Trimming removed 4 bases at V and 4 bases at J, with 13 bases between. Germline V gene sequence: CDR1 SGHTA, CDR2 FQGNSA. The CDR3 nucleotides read TGTGCCAGCAGCTCAGACTCTTGGAGCACTGAAGCTTTCTTT. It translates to CASSSDSWSTEAFF.

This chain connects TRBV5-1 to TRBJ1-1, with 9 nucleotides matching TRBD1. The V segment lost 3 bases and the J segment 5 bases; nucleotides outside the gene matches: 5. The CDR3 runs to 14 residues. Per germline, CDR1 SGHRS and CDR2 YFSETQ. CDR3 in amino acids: CASSSSTGGTEAFF. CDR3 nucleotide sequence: TGCGCCAGCAGCTCCTCGACAGGGGGGACTGAAGCTTTCTTT.

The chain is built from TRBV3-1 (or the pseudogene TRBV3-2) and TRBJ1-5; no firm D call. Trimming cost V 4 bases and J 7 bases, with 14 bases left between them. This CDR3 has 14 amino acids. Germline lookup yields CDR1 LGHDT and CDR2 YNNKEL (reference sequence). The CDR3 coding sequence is TGTGCCAGCAGCCCCCGGGGAGGAGGGCAGCCCCAGCATTTT. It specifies CASSPRGGGQPQHF.

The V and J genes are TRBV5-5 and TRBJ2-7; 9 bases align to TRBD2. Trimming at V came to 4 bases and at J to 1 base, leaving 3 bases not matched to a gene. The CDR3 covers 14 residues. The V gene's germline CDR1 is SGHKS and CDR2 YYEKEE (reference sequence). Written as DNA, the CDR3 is TGTGCCAGCAGCCTAGCGGGAACTTCCTACGAGCAGTACTTC. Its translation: CASSLAGTSYEQYF.

The CDR3 protein is CASSFDRGREQYF. The CDR3 DNA follows: TGTGCCAGCAGTTTTGACAGGGGGCGCGAGCAGTACTTC. This chain uses TRBV28 with TRBJ2-7; TRBD1 aligns across 10 bases. The V and J ends lost 3 bases and 6 bases, in that order; junction bases with no gene match: 2. Germline assignment: CDR1 MDHEN and CDR2 SYDVKM. This CDR3 is built from 13 residues.

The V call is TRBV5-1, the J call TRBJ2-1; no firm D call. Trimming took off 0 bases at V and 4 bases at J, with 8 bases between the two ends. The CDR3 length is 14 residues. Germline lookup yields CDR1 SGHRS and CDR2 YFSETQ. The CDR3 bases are TGCGCCAGCAGCTTGGAAGCGCCGTACAATGAGCAGTTCTTC. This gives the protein CASSLEAPYNEQFF.

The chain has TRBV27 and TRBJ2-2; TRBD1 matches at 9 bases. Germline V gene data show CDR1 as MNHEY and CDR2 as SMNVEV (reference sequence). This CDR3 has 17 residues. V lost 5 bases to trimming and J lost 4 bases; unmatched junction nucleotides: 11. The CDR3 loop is CASSRQLTGGLTGELFF. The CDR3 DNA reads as TGTGCCAGCAGTCGGCAGCTGACAGGGGGGCTCACCGGGGAGCTGTTTTTT.